These 23 T cell receptor beta chains were sequenced from one sample in a study of cytomegalovirus exposure and HLA in healthy donors. PCR was performed using 60 Vbeta and 13 Jbeta primers. Clones were read by immunoSEQ multiplex PCR, and TCRdb kept only the in-frame ones, dropping some. The sample shows under 150,000 clones, around three quarters of them seen only once. The specimen was PBMCs. The receptors originated from a woman aged 40 to 55 in good health and CMV-seropositive.

The genes are TRBV6-5 and TRBJ2-5, with 8 bases identical to TRBD1. CDR3 length: 15 residues. Looked up from germline, CDR1 is MNHEY and CDR2 is SVGAGI. The ends lost 0 bases at V and 4 bases at J; junction bases unmatched: 4. The CDR3 region has the DNA TGTGCCAGCAGTTACTCCGACAGGGGCCGAGAGACCCAGTACTTC. Translating it yields CASSYSDRGRETQYF.

With regard to this clone: Within the sample, other DNA sequences also encode this same CDR3. The chain has TRBV2 and TRBJ2-7; 8 bases fit TRBD2. Germline V gene sequence: CDR1 SNHLY, CDR2 FYNNEI. This CDR3 region has 13 residues. The V and J ends lost 5 bases and 4 bases, in that order; junction bases with no gene match: 4. The CDR3 is CASSSGGPYEQYF. The DNA for the CDR3 is TGTGCCAGCAGTTCGGGAGGGCCTTACGAGCAGTACTTC. Filled out from reference TRBV2 and TRBJ2-7, the complete variable domain reads EPEVTQTPSHQVTQMGQEVILRCVPISNHLYFYWYRQILGQKVEFLVSFYNNEISEKSEIFDDQFSVERPDGSNFTLKIRSTKLEDSAMYFCASSSGGPYEQYFGPGTRLTVT.

The chain uses TRBV11-3 and TRBJ2-4; TRBD1 might be the D (6 bases). The length of the CDR3 is 14 residues. Trimming stripped 11 bases from V and 6 bases from J, with 20 bases between. CDR1 and CDR2 from the germline V gene are SGHNT and YENEEA. Here the CDR3 reads CASAGERDTNIQYF. Written as DNA, the CDR3 is TGTGCCTCCGCGGGTGAACGGGACACAAACATTCAGTACTTC.

The chain is built from TRBV10-3 and TRBJ2-7, with a weak D call TRBD1 (6 bases). Per germline, CDR1 ENHRY and CDR2 SYGVKD. CDR3 size: 15 residues. Trimming removed 7 bases at V and 2 bases at J, with 18 bases between. The DNA of the CDR3 is TGTGCCATCACCGAGGTCAGGGGTGGAACCTACGAGCAGTACTTC. Translating it yields CAITEVRGGTYEQYF.

This chain links TRBV7-9 with TRBJ2-7, with a weak D call TRBD1 (6 bases). Trimming stripped 7 bases from V and 5 bases from J, with 18 bases between. The CDR3 has 14 residues. Germline V CDR1 and CDR2: SEHNR, FQNEAQ (reference sequence). The CDR3 bases are TGTGCCAGCACCCGAGGGGGTCCGGTCAACGAGCAGTACTTC. Amino acids: CASTRGGPVNEQYF.

The sample holds a few counts of this clone. The chain is built from TRBV5-1 and TRBJ1-1; unclear D gene. The CDR3 runs 13 residues. Per germline, CDR1 SGHRS and CDR2 YFSETQ. Trimming stripped 2 bases from V and 3 bases from J, with 8 bases between. The CDR3 bases are TGCGCCAGCAGCTTTTCCCTTGACACTGAAGCTTTCTTT. Translated: CASSFSLDTEAFF.

This rearrangement joins TRBV9 to TRBJ2-5, with 7 bases aligning to TRBD2. CDR1 and CDR2 (germline): SGDLS, YYNGEE. V trimming: 4 bases; J trimming: 1 base; junction bases outside the gene matches: 7. The CDR3 has 15 residues. CDR3 DNA: TGTGCCAGCAGCCCTCGACTAGCATTCCAAGAGACCCAGTACTTC. Protein sequence: CASSPRLAFQETQYF. The full variable domain, in which reference TRBV9 and TRBJ2-5 provide the parts outside the CDR3, is DSGVTQTPKHLITATGQRVTLRCSPRSGDLSVYWYQQSLDQGLQFLIQYYNGEERAKGNILERFSAQQFPDLHSELNLSSLELGDSALYFCASSPRLAFQETQYFGPGTRLLVL.

The chain links TRBV2 to TRBJ2-7; the D gene is possibly TRBD1 (5 bases). CDR1 and CDR2 from the germline V gene are SNHLY and FYNNEI. The CDR3 length is 13 residues. V lost 6 bases to trimming and J lost 6 bases, with 15 bases between them. The CDR3: CASRIVGRGEQYF. The CDR3 DNA sequence: TGTGCCAGCAGGATAGTGGGGCGCGGCGAGCAGTACTTC.

The chain combines TRBV7-8 with TRBJ1-4; 7 bases agree with TRBD1. Germline-derived CDR1 and CDR2 are SGHVS and FQNEAQ. The J segment lost 6 bases and the V segment lost 4 bases, leaving 5 bases of the junction unmatched. The CDR3 covers 14 residues. This CDR3 reads CASSYSRGYEKLFF. Here the CDR3 DNA reads TGTGCCAGCAGCTACAGCAGGGGGTATGAAAAACTGTTTTTT.

Here the CDR3 reads CAISVRRAGAGGYTF. CDR3 nucleotides: TGTGCCATCAGTGTCCGACGGGCGGGGGCAGGAGGCTACACCTTC. This sequence joins TRBV10-3 and TRBJ1-2; TRBD1 is a possible D gene (6 bases). V lost 4 bases and J 8 bases, leaving 20 bases between the germline ends. The CDR3 totals 15 residues. Germline CDR1 is ENHRY and CDR2 is SYGVKD.

This chain uses TRBV6-1 with TRBJ2-4, with D possibly being TRBD1 (6 bases). The germline CDR1 and CDR2 sequences are MNHNS and SASEGT. V was trimmed by 9 bases and J by 0 bases, leaving 15 bases between them. The CDR3 is made up of 15 amino acids. The CDR3 DNA sequence: TGTGCCAGTCGCCTGGGGGCGGGAGCCAAAAACATTCAGTACTTC. Its translation: CASRLGAGAKNIQYF.

This chain connects TRBV19 to TRBJ2-7, with TRBD2 matching over 7 bases. The germline gives CDR1 LNHDA, CDR2 SQIVND (reference sequence). The CDR3 length is 15 residues. The J segment lost 7 bases and the V segment lost 2 bases, leaving 11 bases of the junction unmatched. The CDR3 region has the DNA TGTGCCAGTAGTATAAGCGCTAGCGGTCCCCGGGAGCAGTACTTC. Protein: CASSISASGPREQYF.

The chain joins TRBV28 to TRBJ1-2, with 12 positions matching TRBD1. CDR3 length: 15 residues. The ends lost 1 base at V and 8 bases at J; junction bases unmatched: 5. Per germline, CDR1 MDHEN and CDR2 SYDVKM. The CDR3 DNA follows: TGTGCCAGCAGTTTATACACCGGGACAGGGGGCGGCTACACCTTC. Amino acids: CASSLYTGTGGGYTF.

This sequence joins TRBV18 and TRBJ2-3; D unclear. Germline lookup yields CDR1 KGHSH and CDR2 LQKENI. The CDR3 is 13 residues long. Trimming cost V 6 bases and J 2 bases, with 9 bases left between them. For the CDR3, the DNA is TGTGCCAGCTCCCCCGCTAACACAGATACGCAGTATTTT. Protein sequence: CASSPANTDTQYF. The whole variable domain, remainder taken from reference TRBV18 and TRBJ2-3, is NAGVMQNPRHLVRRRGQEARLRCSPMKGHSHVYWYRQLPEEGLKFMVYLQKENIIDESGMPKERFSAEFPKEGPSILRIQQVVRGDSAAYFCASSPANTDTQYFGPGTRLTVL.

This clone showed up just once. The chain employs TRBV29-1 and TRBJ1-3, with D maybe TRBD1 (6 bases). Germline V CDR1 and CDR2: SQVTM, ANQGSEA. V dropped 4 bases and J dropped 4 bases, with 23 bases sitting between them. The CDR3 has 17 residues. DNA for the CDR3: TGCAGCGTTGGGGGCGAGGGGCAACAGGGTCCAGGAAACACCATATATTTT. Protein sequence: CSVGGEGQQGPGNTIYF.

The chain uses TRBV10-3 and TRBJ2-2, with 8 bases matching TRBD2. Germline CDR1 ENHRY, CDR2 SYGVKD. The V segment lost 5 bases and the J segment 2 bases; nucleotides outside the gene matches: 7. The CDR3 covers 16 residues. In DNA, the CDR3 is TGTGCCATCAGTCCGGGACTAGGGGGTAACACCGGGGAGCTGTTTTTT. Translated, it gives CAISPGLGGNTGELFF.

The genes are TRBV5-1 and TRBJ2-3, with D maybe TRBD1 (5 bases). This CDR3 comprises 14 residues. V was cut by 4 bases and J by 2 bases, with 11 bases left in between. Germline V gives CDR1 SGHRS, CDR2 YFSETQ. The CDR3 DNA reads TGCGCCAGCAGCCCCCCCAGGGCCACAGATACGCAGTATTTT. Its protein product is CASSPPRATDTQYF.

Here the CDR3 reads CASSLIGGRGTGELFF. CDR3 DNA sequence: TGCGCCAGCAGCTTGATTGGGGGGCGGGGGACCGGGGAGCTGTTTTTT. The chain carries TRBV5-1 and TRBJ2-2, with D perhaps TRBD2 (7 bases). The germline CDR1 and CDR2 sequences are SGHRS and YFSETQ. CDR3 length: 16 amino acids. V lost 1 base and J lost 5, with 15 bases in between.

This chain joins TRBV5-1 and TRBJ1-4, with TRBD1 identical over 9 bases. CDR1 is SGHRS, CDR2 YFSETQ, per germline. The CDR3 loop spans 15 amino acids. J was trimmed by 7 bases and V by 0 bases; bases with no gene match: 4. The CDR3 sequence: CASSLVSGQGEKLFF. CDR3 nucleotide sequence: TGCGCCAGCAGCTTGGTATCGGGACAGGGTGAAAAACTGTTTTTT.

This sequence joins TRBV7-9 and TRBJ2-5; maybe TRBD2 (5 bases). V lost 1 base and J lost 5, with 11 bases in between. The germline V gene has CDR1 SEHNR and CDR2 FQNEAQ (reference sequence). This CDR3 region has 14 residues. CDR3 sequence: CASSLERQRETQYF. The CDR3 DNA reads TGTGCCAGCAGCTTAGAGCGTCAGCGGGAGACCCAGTACTTC.

In its sample, this clone was seen a few times. The chain joins TRBV2 to TRBJ2-1, with D unclear. From germline, CDR1 is SNHLY and CDR2 FYNNEI. The CDR3 consists of 15 residues. With 2 bases removed from V and 3 bases from J, the gap between germline ends came to 11 bases. CDR3 region: CASSEPFRHYNEQFF. The CDR3 coding sequence is TGTGCCAGCAGTGAACCCTTCAGACACTACAATGAGCAGTTCTTC.

This clone was picked up one time. V usage is TRBV6-1 and J usage is TRBJ1-5; TRBD1 aligns across 8 bases. The CDR3 totals 15 residues. Unmatched junction bases numbered 3, after V lost 3 bases and J lost 2 bases. Germline V gives CDR1 MNHNS, CDR2 SASEGT. This chain's CDR3 is CASSDGQGGNQPQHF. The CDR3 bases are TGTGCCAGCAGTGACGGACAGGGCGGCAATCAGCCCCAGCATTTT.

The chain has TRBV5-1 and TRBJ1-1, with D unclear. The V gene lost 8 bases and the J gene lost 2 bases, with 16 bases spanning the gap. In germline, CDR1 is SGHRS, CDR2 YFSETQ. The CDR3 has 14 amino acids. CDR3 residues: CASAPGYGNTEAFF. The CDR3 DNA follows: TGCGCCAGTGCGCCGGGATATGGTAACACTGAAGCTTTCTTT.